This T cell receptor (beta chain) was sequenced in a study of spatial heterogeneity in lung cancer. Study context: Sequence detection consistently recorded a greater number of beta-chain than alpha-chain sequences.

Stated time point: sample taken at primary tumor resection. Researchers sequenced whole RNA taken from tumor, nontumor lung or frozen PBMC without sorting. Untreated early-stage non-small cell lung cancer patients, 65 to 90 in total, were the donors. This clonotype has at least ten counts. Using its own MiXCR run on the 5' RACE reads, TCRdb lists one record per CDR3 protein. Of tens of thousands of distinct CDR3 sequences in the sample, approximately 21% were seen once. This CDR3 contains 15 residues. The germline V gene has CDR1 MGHRA and CDR2 YSYEKL. V was cut by 1 base and J by 0 bases, with 10 bases left in between.

This TCR derives from a male donor with early-stage non-small cell lung cancer. The chain recombines TRBV4-1 with TRBJ2-7; possibly TRBD1 or TRBD2 for D (5 bases each). This material consisted of PBMCs, taken at surgery. The CDR3 sequence is CASSQVSGSSYEQYF. CDR3 nucleotide sequence: TGCGCCAGCAGCCAAGTTTCAGGGAGCTCCTACGAGCAGTACTTC.